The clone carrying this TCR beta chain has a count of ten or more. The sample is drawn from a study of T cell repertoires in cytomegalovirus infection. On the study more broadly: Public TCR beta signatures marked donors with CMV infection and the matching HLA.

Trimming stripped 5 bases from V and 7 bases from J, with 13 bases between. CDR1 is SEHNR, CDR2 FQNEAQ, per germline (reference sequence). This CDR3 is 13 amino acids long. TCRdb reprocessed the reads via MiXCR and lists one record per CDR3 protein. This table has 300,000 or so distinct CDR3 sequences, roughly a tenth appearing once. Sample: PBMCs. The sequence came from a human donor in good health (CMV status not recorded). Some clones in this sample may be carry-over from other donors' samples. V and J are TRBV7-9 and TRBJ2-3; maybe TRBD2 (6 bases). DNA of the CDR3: TGTGCCAGCAGCGGGGAGGTCAGCCATACGCAGTATTTT. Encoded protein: CASSGEVSHTQYF.